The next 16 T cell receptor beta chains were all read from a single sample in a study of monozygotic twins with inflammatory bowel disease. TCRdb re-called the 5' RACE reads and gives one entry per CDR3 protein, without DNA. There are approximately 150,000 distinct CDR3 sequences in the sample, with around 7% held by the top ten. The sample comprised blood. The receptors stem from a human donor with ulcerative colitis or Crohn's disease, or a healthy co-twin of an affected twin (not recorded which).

The CDR3 sequence: CASSLTTGRDEQFF. The chain recombines TRBV5-1 with TRBJ2-1; TCRdb gives TRBD2 as the D gene, but with no DNA this cannot be confirmed. The CDR3 has 14 amino acids. CDR1 and CDR2 (germline): SGHRS, YFSETQ.

CDR3: CASIQSMGFEAFF. The chain carries TRBV7-6 and TRBJ1-1. CDR3 length equals 13 residues. Germline V gene lookup returns CDR1 SGHVS and CDR2 FNYEAQ.

CDR3 amino acids: CASRLEGRGTEAFF. J is TRBJ1-1 and V is TRBV6-5. CDR3 size: 14 residues. Germline-derived CDR1 and CDR2 are MNHEY and SVGAGI.

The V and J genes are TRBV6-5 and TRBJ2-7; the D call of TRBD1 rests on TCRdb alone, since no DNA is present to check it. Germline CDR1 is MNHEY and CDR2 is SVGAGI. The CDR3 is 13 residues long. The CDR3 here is CASGQTGRYEQYF.

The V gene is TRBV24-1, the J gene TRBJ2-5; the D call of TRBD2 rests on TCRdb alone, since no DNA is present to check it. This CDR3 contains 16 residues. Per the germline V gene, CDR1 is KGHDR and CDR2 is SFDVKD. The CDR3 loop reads CATSDLSSGSQETQYF.

CDR3: CASSSPGGYEQYF. V usage is TRBV7-9 and J usage is TRBJ2-7; TCRdb gives TRBD2 as the D gene, but with no DNA this cannot be confirmed. In germline, CDR1 is SEHNR, CDR2 FQNEAQ (reference sequence). There are 13 residues in the CDR3.

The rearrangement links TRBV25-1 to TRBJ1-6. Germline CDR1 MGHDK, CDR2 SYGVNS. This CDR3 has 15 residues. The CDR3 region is CASSESKGENSPLHF.

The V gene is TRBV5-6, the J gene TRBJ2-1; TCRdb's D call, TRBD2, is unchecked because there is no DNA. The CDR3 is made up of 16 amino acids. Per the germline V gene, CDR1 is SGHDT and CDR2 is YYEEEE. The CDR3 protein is CASSLRLAGGYNEQFF.

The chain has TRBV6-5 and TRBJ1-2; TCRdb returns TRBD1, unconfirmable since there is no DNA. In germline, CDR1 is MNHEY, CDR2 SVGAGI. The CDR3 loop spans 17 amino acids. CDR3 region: CASSFSLRGKLNYGYTF.

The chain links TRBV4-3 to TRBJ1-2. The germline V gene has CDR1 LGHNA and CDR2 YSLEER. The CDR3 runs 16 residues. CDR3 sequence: CASSQDGGGIVGGYTF.

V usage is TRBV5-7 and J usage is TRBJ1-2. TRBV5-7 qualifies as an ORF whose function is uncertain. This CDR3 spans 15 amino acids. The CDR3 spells CASSSDRVEDYGYTF.

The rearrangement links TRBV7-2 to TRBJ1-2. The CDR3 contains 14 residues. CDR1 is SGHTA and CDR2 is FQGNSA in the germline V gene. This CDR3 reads CASGPGPLYYGYTF.

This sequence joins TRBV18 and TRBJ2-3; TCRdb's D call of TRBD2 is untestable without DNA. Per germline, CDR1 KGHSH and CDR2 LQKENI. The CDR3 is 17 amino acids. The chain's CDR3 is CASSLGTSGSGSDTQYF.

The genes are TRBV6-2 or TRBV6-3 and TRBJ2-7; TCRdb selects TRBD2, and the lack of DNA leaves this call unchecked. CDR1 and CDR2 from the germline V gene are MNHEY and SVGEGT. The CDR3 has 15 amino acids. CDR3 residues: CASSSVLGSEEEQYF.

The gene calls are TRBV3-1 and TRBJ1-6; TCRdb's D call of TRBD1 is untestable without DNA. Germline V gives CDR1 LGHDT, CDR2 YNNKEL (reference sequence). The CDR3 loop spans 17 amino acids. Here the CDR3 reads CASSLSTDTRRNSPLHF.

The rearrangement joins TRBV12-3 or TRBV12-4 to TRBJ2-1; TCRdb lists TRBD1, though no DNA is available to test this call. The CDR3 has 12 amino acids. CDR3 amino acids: CASSREWNEQFF.